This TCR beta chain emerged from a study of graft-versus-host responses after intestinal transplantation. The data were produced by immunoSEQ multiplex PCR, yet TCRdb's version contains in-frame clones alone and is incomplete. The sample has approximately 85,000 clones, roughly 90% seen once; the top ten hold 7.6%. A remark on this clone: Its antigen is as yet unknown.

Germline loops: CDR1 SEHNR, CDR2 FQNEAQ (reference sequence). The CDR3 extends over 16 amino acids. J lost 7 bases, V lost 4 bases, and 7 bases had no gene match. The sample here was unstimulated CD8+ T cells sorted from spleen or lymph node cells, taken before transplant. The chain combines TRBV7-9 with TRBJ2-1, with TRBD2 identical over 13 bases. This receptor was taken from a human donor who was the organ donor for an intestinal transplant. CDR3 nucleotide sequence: TGTGCCAGCAGCTCTCGGACTAGCGGGAGTGGAAATGAGCAGTTCTTC. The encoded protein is CASSSRTSGSGNEQFF.